This TCR beta chain came from a study of T cells in Graves' hyperthyroidism and ophthalmopathy. Overall study context: Sampling of peripheral blood happened at initial diagnosis, prior to any treatment.

The table lists this clonotype with many counts. Antigen specificity is unknown. The V gene's germline CDR1 is MNHEY and CDR2 SVGEGT. The CDR3 consists of 16 residues. V lost 2 bases and J 3 bases, leaving 16 bases between the germline ends. Amplified regions were TCR beta CDR3 sequences from RNA transcripts. The HTBI set primed first-round TCR CDR3 RT-PCR. MiXCR, applied by TCRdb to the multiplex PCR reads, yields one record per CDR3 protein. This sample has hundreds of thousands of distinct CDR3 sequences, with approximately 25% found just once. Study findings and constraints: From stable hyperthyroidism, ophthalmopathy was separated by a 13 V-J model.

Ophthalmopathy in the patients scored at least 3 on Clinical Activity Score and at least 4 on NOSPECS grade, lasting under 3 months. The diagnostic basis comprised clinical symptoms, serum thyroxine and TRAb, thyroid ultrasound and orbital computed tomography. Source material: blood. This clonotype originated in a woman aged 30 to 39 with Graves' ophthalmopathy. The J gene is TRBJ1-1, the V gene TRBV6-2 or TRBV6-3; possibly TRBD1 for D (6 bases). The CDR3, as DNA: TGTGCCAGCAGTTACATAATCGGGGGCGCGGACACTGAAGCTTTCTTT. This codes for CASSYIIGGADTEAFF.